This paragraph covers one T cell receptor (beta chain) sequence. The protocol was immunoSEQ multiplex PCR, while the TCRdb copy is restricted to in-frame clones and leaves out a portion. The sample has around 96,000 clones; about 93% are singletons. The sample is drawn from a study of T cell changes during pregnancy in multiple sclerosis. The clonotype was recovered from a female donor with multiple sclerosis, enrolled in a pregnancy study. The starting material was peripheral blood, obtained in the first trimester of pregnancy.

CDR3: CASSRGRQGMLQETQYF. CDR3 nucleotide sequence: TGTGCCAGCAGCCGGGGGAGACAGGGGATGCTCCAAGAGACCCAGTACTTC. The chain uses TRBV5-4 and TRBJ2-5; 8 nucleotides align to TRBD1. This CDR3 has 17 residues. From germline, CDR1 is SGHNT and CDR2 YYREEE (reference sequence). J lost 1 base, V lost 4 bases, and 12 bases had no gene match.